The present T cell receptor beta chain was sequenced within a study of Graves' ophthalmopathy and Graves' hyperthyroidism (dated by TCRdb to between 2018 and 2020). Background on the whole study: Peripheral blood samples were taken at the time of initial diagnosis, before any treatment was given. The study used TCR beta repertoire signatures to distinguish Graves' ophthalmopathy from Graves' hyperthyroidism and to predict progression to ophthalmopathy. In total, around 130 blood samples were TCR-sequenced: around 42 ophthalmopathy, some 72 hyperthyroidism and roughly 17 hyperthyroidism-to-ophthalmopathy patients. In a handful of hyperthyroidism patients, the T-cell repertoire of thyroid tissue was compared with the T-cell repertoire of blood. Once sampling was done, hyperthyroidism patients were given methimazole at a starting dose of 30 mg daily, while ophthalmopathy patients were given high-dose intravenous methylprednisolone. To explore V-J signatures that separate ophthalmopathy from hyperthyroidism, a discovery set of 95 to 100 patients was enrolled, consisting of 43 with ophthalmopathy and fewer than 60 with stable hyperthyroidism. An independent validation cohort comprised roughly 20 hyperthyroidism patients and over 15 patients who later progressed from hyperthyroidism to ophthalmopathy. Points the paper makes about the study in general: No statistical method was used to set the sample size in advance, and the investigators knew which group each participant was assigned to. In validation, the model predicted ophthalmopathy progression with about 64% sensitivity and 72.22% specificity; 12 predicted patients were CT-confirmed with GO in a median of about 7.1 months. Most of the expanded thyroid clonotypes with a frequency above 0.001 were also detected in blood, and it was suggested that the thyroid immune response may be reflected by blood repertoires. In cross-validation, the 13-signature model distinguished ophthalmopathy from stable hyperthyroidism with 87.88% sensitivity and roughly 81% specificity, while in the test set the corresponding values were roughly 80% and 75%.

On this clonotype: Its antigen is currently not known. Nothing much larger sits one base from this clone, and base qualities are not available.

TCR beta CDR3 regions were amplified from RNA transcripts for repertoire sequencing. A first-round RT-PCR used HTBI primers with the Qiagen OneStep RT-PCR kit, followed by a second-round multiplex PCR, size selection and purification. Sequencing of the libraries was carried out on an Illumina HiSeq2000 in paired-end mode with 100 bp reads. Concerning the study's data processing: SOAPnuke was used to process the reads, throwing out any read that had adapters, had uncalled bases, had a mean Phred below 15, or lacked an exact constant-primer or identifier match. COPE v1.2.5 was used to merge the high-quality paired reads. Each unique nucleotide sequence was treated as a clonotype, and MiTCR v1.1 was used to align the clonotypes to the IMGT TRB V, D and J references. The analysis was limited to V-J combinations with a frequency above 0.0001, which together covered 99.2% of repertoires. For each V-J combination, a TCR clonal expansion and chaos score was defined as the ratio of F50 clonal expansion to chaos observed in the TCRdist matrix. Features were reduced by Welch's t-statistics and random forest to approximately 13 V-J combinations, which fed a naive Bayes classifier. Thyroid-blood repertoire similarity was quantified with the Morisita-Horn index. TCRdb applied fastp at Q25 and MiXCR to the public reads, then kept only in-frame beta chains. One record per CDR3 amino acid sequence lists the most common genes and DNA. The V and J calls, along with clone size, are taken from TCRdb and not from the paper's own processing. For this sample there are 40,000 or so distinct CDR3 sequences; 50% appear just once. Jointly, the top ten make up about 26% of the sample.

The CDR3 starts with the cysteine, ends with the phenylalanine, and has 12 residues. Just CDR3 DNA is preserved here, 36 bases in frame from base 1. CDR1 and CDR2, looked up from the germline V gene, are SQVTM and ANQGSEA. V is reduced by 3 bases and J by 8 bases, leaving a spacing of 13 bases between them. Hyperthyroidism was defined as stable when no progression to ophthalmopathy occurred within 18 months of follow-up. Patients with hyperthyroidism were aged 18 to 65 years, had been newly diagnosed, and had a disease duration of less than 2 months. Anyone with other autoimmune diseases, uncontrolled infections, pregnancy or lactation was excluded from the study. Diagnosis was based on clinical symptoms, serum thyroxine, TRAb, thyroid ultrasound and orbital computed tomography. Using Ficoll-Paque density gradient centrifugation, PBMCs were isolated from about 10 ml of fresh peripheral blood. Total RNA was extracted with Trizol reagent and quality-checked on an Agilent 2100 Bioanalyzer.

The source of this sequence is an adult woman with stable Graves' hyperthyroidism. Input material: peripheral blood. Rearrangement joined TRBV29-1 to TRBJ1-2, with TRBD1 perhaps the D gene, on 6 matching bases. The nucleotides are TGCAGCGTTGACGAAACAGGGAACGGCTACACCTTC. This is translated as CSVDETGNGYTF.